This TCR beta chain was obtained from a study of beta chain features in type 1 diabetes. Study-wide points: Shorter TCRB CDR3s, moderately but significantly so, were found in Type 1 diabetes patients in all four CD4+ subsets. For patients, the naive, central memory and Treg TCRB repertoires appeared more alike than for healthy donors.

Trimming left V 6 bases short and J 8 bases short, with 14 bases between. Germline lookup yields CDR1 MNHEY and CDR2 SVGAGI. The CDR3 consists of 13 residues. For this clone: Its antigen remains unknown.

Reverse transcription of all isolated RNA meant that expressed TCRB transcripts were sequenced. Generated by immunoSEQ multiplex PCR, the TCRdb table keeps only in-frame clones and is missing some. The data hold 140,000 to 150,000 clones, with under 60% observed a single time. V usage is TRBV6-5 and J usage is TRBJ1-3; D may be TRBD1 (5 bases). The receptor was derived from a man aged 18 to 30 in good health. The sample comprised Tregs from blood. CDR3 bases: TGTGCCAGCAGGACGGGCAGGGCTGACACCATATATTTT. Protein: CASRTGRADTIYF.